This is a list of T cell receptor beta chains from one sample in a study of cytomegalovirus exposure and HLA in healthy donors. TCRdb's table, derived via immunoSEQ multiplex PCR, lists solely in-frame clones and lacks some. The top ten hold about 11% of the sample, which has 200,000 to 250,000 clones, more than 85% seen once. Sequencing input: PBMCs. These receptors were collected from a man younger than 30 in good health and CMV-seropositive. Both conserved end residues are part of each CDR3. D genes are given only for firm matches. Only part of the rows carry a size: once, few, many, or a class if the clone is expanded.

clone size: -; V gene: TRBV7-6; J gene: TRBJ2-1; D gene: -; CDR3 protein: CASSLVGEQFF; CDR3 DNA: TGTGCCAGCAGCTTAGTAGGTGAGCAGTTCTTC
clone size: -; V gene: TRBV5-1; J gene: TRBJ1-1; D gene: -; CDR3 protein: CASSFSKLNTEAFF; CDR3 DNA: TGCGCCAGCAGCTTTTCCAAATTGAACACTGAAGCTTTCTTT
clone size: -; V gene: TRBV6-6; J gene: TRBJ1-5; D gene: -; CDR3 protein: CASSYKENQPQHF; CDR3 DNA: TGTGCCAGCAGTTACAAGGAAAATCAGCCCCAGCATTTT
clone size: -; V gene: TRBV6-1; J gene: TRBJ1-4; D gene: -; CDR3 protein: CASKPGTTHEKLFF; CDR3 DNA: TGTGCCAGCAAGCCGGGCACCACTCATGAAAAACTGTTTTTT
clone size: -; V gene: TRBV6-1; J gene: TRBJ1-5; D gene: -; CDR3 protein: CASSPRGLNNQPQHF; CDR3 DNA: TGTGCCAGCAGCCCCAGGGGTCTCAACAATCAGCCCCAGCATTTT
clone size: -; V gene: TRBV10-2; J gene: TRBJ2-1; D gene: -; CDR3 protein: CARTGTLSREQFF; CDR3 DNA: TGCGCCAGGACCGGGACTCTATCTCGTGAGCAGTTCTTC
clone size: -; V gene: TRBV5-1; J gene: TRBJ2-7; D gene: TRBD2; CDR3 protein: CASSLGASGSLYEQYF; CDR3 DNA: TGCGCCAGCAGCTTGGGTGCTAGCGGGAGTCTCTACGAGCAGTACTTC
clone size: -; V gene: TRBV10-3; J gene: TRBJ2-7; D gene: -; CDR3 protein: CAISGGTGEQYF; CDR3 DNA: TGTGCCATCAGTGGGGGGACTGGCGAGCAGTACTTC
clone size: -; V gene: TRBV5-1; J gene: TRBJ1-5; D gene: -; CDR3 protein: CASSLAPGSIEPQHF; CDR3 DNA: TGCGCCAGCAGCTTGGCGCCAGGGTCCATAGAGCCCCAGCATTTT
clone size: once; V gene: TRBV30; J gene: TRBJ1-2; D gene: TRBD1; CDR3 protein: CAWSPSTGGLGGNTF; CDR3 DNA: TGTGCCTGGAGTCCATCGACAGGGGGGCTAGGTGGCAACACCTTC
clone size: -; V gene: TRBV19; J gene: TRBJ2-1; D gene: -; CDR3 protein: CATQGEGLSYNEQFF; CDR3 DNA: TGTGCCACCCAAGGTGAGGGACTCTCCTACAATGAGCAGTTCTTC
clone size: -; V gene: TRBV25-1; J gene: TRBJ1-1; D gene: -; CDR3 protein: CASSEPGAYTEAFF; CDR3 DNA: TGTGCCAGCAGTGAACCGGGGGCTTACACTGAAGCTTTCTTT
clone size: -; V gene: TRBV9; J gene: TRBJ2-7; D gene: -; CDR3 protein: CASSVGGPPYEQYF; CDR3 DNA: TGTGCCAGCAGCGTAGGGGGGCCCCCCTACGAGCAGTACTTC
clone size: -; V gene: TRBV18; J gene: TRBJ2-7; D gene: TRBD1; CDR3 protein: CASSRTGTGPYEQYF; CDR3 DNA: TGTGCCAGCTCACGGACCGGGACAGGGCCCTACGAGCAGTACTTC
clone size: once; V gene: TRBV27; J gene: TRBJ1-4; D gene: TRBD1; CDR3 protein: CASSMLGTGSEEKLFF; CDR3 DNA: TGTGCCAGCAGTATGTTGGGGACAGGTTCAGAGGAAAAACTGTTTTTT
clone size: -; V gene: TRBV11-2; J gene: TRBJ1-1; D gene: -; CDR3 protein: CASSFGGATEAFF; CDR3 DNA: TGTGCCAGCAGCTTTGGAGGGGCAACTGAAGCTTTCTTT
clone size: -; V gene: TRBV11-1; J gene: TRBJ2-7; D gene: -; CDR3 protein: CASSFLQVSSGEQYF; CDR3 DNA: TGTGCCAGCAGCTTCCTACAGGTATCCTCGGGAGAGCAGTACTTC
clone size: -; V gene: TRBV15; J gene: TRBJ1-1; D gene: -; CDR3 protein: CATSRVDTEAFF; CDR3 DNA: TGTGCCACCAGCAGAGTGGACACTGAAGCTTTCTTT
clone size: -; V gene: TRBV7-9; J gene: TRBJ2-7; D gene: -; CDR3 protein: CASSLAGGYEQYF; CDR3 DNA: TGTGCCAGCAGCTTAGCTGGAGGGTACGAGCAGTACTTC
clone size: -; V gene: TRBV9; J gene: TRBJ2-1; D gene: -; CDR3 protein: CASSVAGGNEQFF; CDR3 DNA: TGTGCCAGCAGCGTAGCTGGGGGAAATGAGCAGTTCTTC
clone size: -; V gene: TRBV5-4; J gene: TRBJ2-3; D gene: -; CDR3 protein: CASSGEGLLTDTQYF; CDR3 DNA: TGTGCCAGCTCTGGTGAGGGCCTATTGACAGATACGCAGTATTTT
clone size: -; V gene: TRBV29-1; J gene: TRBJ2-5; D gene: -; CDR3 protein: CSVEVPGGTGETQYF; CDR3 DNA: TGCAGCGTTGAAGTCCCCGGGGGTACAGGAGAGACCCAGTACTTC